What follows describes a single T cell receptor beta chain. This entry is derived from a study of blood T cell repertoires in COVID-19. On the study more broadly: Acute and convalescent COVID-19 samples came from the United States, Italy and Spain.

The germline V gene encodes CDR1 MNHEY and CDR2 SVGEGT. V was cut by 0 bases and J by 0 bases, with 6 bases left in between. The CDR3 loop spans 14 amino acids. During active infection, Seattle patients enrolled and were then monitored through disease. Sequencing used immunoSEQ multiplex PCR; TCRdb keeps in-frame clones, though not all of them. In the table there are approximately 260,000 clones, around 90% of which are singletons. Sequencing was carried out using peripheral blood. This TCR came from a woman aged 60-70 years with COVID-19, enrolled during active disease. The chain employs TRBV6-2 or TRBV6-3 and TRBJ2-7; no clear D gene. The CDR3 loop reads CASSYSTVSYEQYF. The CDR3 bases are TGTGCCAGCAGTTACTCCACAGTCTCCTACGAGCAGTACTTC.